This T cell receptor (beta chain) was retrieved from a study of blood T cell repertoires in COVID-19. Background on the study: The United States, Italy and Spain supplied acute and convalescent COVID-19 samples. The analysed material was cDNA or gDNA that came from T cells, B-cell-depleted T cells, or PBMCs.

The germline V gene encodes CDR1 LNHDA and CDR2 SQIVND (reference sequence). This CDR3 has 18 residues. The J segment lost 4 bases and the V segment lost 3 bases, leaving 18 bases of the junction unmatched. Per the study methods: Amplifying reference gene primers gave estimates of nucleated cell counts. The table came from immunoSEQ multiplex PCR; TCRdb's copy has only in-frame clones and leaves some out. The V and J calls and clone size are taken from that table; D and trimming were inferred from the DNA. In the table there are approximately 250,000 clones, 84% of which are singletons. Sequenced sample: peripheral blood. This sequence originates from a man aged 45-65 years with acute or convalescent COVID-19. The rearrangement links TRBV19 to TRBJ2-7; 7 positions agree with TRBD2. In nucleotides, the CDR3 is TGTGCCAGTAGTATCGCGACACGACGTTGGCGGGAGTCATACGAGCAGTACTTC. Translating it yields CASSIATRRWRESYEQYF.